This T cell receptor beta chain was identified in a study of shared clonotypes between healthy human individuals. General study points: Few donors restricted represented genetic and exposure-history diversity. Rarefaction exposed incomplete sorted-subset sequencing despite large depth. Larger estimated richness was generally recorded for naive subsets relative to memory subsets.

Measured with immunoSEQ multiplex PCR; TCRdb has only the in-frame clones, and not every one. Altogether roughly 2 million clones are present, 90% to 97% being singletons, with the ten largest covering roughly 0.13%. A remark on this clone: The target antigen is unknown.

The clonotype was recovered from a man aged 18 to 29 in good health. The sequenced material came from naive CD4+ T cells sorted from blood. Subset given: CD45RA+ positively selected.

DNA of the CDR3: TGTGCCAGCAGCAGGGCCAGCATTGAAGCTTTCTTT. This translates into CASSRASIEAFF. The V call is TRBV2, the J call TRBJ1-1; weak D call: TRBD1 (5 bases). CDR1 and CDR2 from the germline V gene are SNHLY and FYNNEI. The CDR3 totals 12 residues. V lost 6 bases and J lost 7, with 12 bases in between.